This is a list of T cell receptor beta chains from one sample in a study of T cell repertoires in cytomegalovirus infection. No antigens are known for them. TCRdb processed the reads anew with MiXCR; each CDR3 protein has one entry. Altogether fewer than 650,000 distinct CDR3 sequences are present, around 40% being singletons, with the ten largest covering 48%. The sample here was cultured PBMCs, taken from culture after CMV antigen stimulation. The receptors derive from a human donor in good health (CMV status not recorded). Some clones in this sample may be carry-over from other donors' samples. CDR3s include the opening cysteine and the closing phenylalanine or tryptophan. D genes are given only for firm matches. The size entry is marked missing in some rows and otherwise reads once, few, many or a size class.

>few|TRBV7-2|14|TRBD1|TRBJ2-7
CASSPWTGLREQYF
TGTGCCAGCAGCCCATGGACAGGGCTGAGGGAGCAGTACTTC
>.|TRBV7-3|15|.|TRBJ2-3
CASSPRNRVRDTQYF
TGTGCCAGCAGCCCGAGGAACAGGGTCAGAGATACGCAGTATTTT
>few|TRBV11-2|15|.|TRBJ1-1
CASSLEVAGNTEAFF
TGTGCCAGCAGCTTAGAGGTTGCGGGTAACACTGAAGCTTTCTTT
>few|TRBV6-1|11|.|TRBJ2-7
CASSVGYEQYF
TGTGCCAGCAGTGTGGGGTACGAGCAGTACTTC
>few|TRBV5-5|13|.|TRBJ1-4
CASSPVLGEKLFF
TGTGCCAGCAGCCCGGTTTTGGGTGAAAAACTGTTTTTT
>few|TRBV7-9|14|TRBD2|TRBJ2-7
CASSPGGLEYEQYF
TGTGCCAGCAGCCCCGGGGGGTTGGAGTACGAGCAGTACTTC
>.|TRBV2|14|.|TRBJ2-3
CASSETMAQDTQYF
TGTGCCAGCAGTGAAACTATGGCCCAAGATACGCAGTATTTT
>.|TRBV20-1|15|.|TRBJ2-1
CSARDLGGSYNEQFF
TGCAGTGCTAGAGATTTGGGCGGTTCCTACAATGAGCAGTTCTTC
>once|TRBV4-2|17|TRBD1|TRBJ1-3
CASSQYYAGGSGNTIYF
TGTGCCAGCAGCCAATATTATGCAGGGGGGTCTGGAAACACCATATATTTT
>.|TRBV25-1|12|.|TRBJ1-1
CASLLENTEAFF
TGTGCCAGCCTTCTTGAGAACACTGAAGCTTTCTTT
>few|TRBV7-2|13|.|TRBJ2-1
CASSFKRENEQFF
TGTGCCAGCAGCTTCAAGCGAGAAAATGAGCAGTTCTTC
>.|TRBV7-9|15|.|TRBJ2-5
CASSYGGDIQETQYF
TGTGCCAGCAGCTATGGAGGGGATATCCAAGAGACCCAGTACTTC
>few|TRBV7-2|15|.|TRBJ2-3
CASSLLTGVTDTQYF
TGTGCCAGCAGCCTTCTTACGGGGGTTACAGATACGCAGTATTTT
>few|TRBV5-4|16|TRBD2|TRBJ2-1
CASSLARREGTDEQFF
TGTGCCAGCAGCTTGGCTCGGCGGGAGGGCACCGATGAGCAGTTCTTC
>.|TRBV7-8|14|TRBD2|TRBJ2-3
CASSWGGLADTQYF
TGTGCCAGCAGCTGGGGGGGACTAGCAGATACGCAGTATTTT
>few|TRBV7-8|17|TRBD2|TRBJ2-2
CASRSTSGGGPGGELFF
TGTGCCAGCAGGAGCACTAGCGGGGGGGGACCGGGCGGGGAGCTGTTTTTT
>.|TRBV12-3/TRBV12-4|12|.|TRBJ1-1
CASSLDRFEAFF
TGTGCCAGCAGTCTGGACAGATTTGAAGCTTTCTTT
>.|TRBV9|16|.|TRBJ2-3
CASSFSPGTSTDTQYF
TGTGCCAGCAGCTTTAGCCCCGGGACTAGCACAGATACGCAGTATTTT
>few|TRBV11-2|15|TRBD2|TRBJ2-7
CASSPAGASDDEQYF
TGTGCCAGCAGCCCAGCGGGGGCAAGTGACGACGAGCAGTACTTC
>.|TRBV14|18|TRBD1|TRBJ1-3
CASSQVGGVTGAGNTIYF
TGTGCCAGCAGCCAAGTCGGGGGCGTAACAGGGGCAGGAAACACCATATATTTT
>.|TRBV7-6|15|TRBD1|TRBJ1-1
CASSLAPSGGPEAFF
TGTGCCAGCAGCTTAGCGCCCTCAGGGGGGCCTGAAGCTTTCTTT
>few|TRBV6-2/TRBV6-3|14|.|TRBJ1-5
CASSYEGWNQPQHF
TGTGCCAGCAGTTACGAGGGTTGGAATCAGCCCCAGCATTTT
>few|TRBV7-2|18|.|TRBJ1-1
CASSLRVGTFFMNTEAFF
TGTGCCAGCAGCTTAAGGGTCGGGACATTTTTCATGAACACTGAAGCTTTCTTT
>.|TRBV20-1|15|TRBD2|TRBJ2-1
CSVTTGRGSGNEQFF
TGCAGTGTAACCACCGGGAGGGGTTCTGGCAATGAGCAGTTCTTC
>.|TRBV9|18|.|TRBJ2-1
CASSVAPGGETGVDEQFF
TGTGCCAGCAGCGTAGCCCCAGGGGGGGAGACAGGGGTTGATGAGCAGTTCTTC
>.|TRBV5-5|12|.|TRBJ2-7
CASSLRTDLWYF
TGTGCCAGCAGCTTACGGACGGATCTTTGGTACTTC
>.|TRBV11-2|15|TRBD2|TRBJ2-3
CASSQAGGNTDTQYF
TGTGCCAGCAGCCAAGCGGGAGGGAACACAGATACGCAGTATTTT
>.|TRBV6-8|13|TRBD1|TRBJ1-1
CASRNQGATEAFF
TGTGCCAGCAGGAACCAGGGGGCGACTGAAGCTTTCTTT
>.|TRBV18|18|TRBD2|TRBJ2-1
CASSPTGTSGRHYNEQFF
TGTGCCAGCTCACCAACAGGGACTAGCGGGAGGCATTACAATGAGCAGTTCTTC
>few|TRBV28|11|.|TRBJ2-3
CASRLGDTQYF
TGTGCCAGCAGGTTGGGGGATACGCAGTATTTT
>.|TRBV7-2|16|TRBD2|TRBJ2-2
CASSLVTSGNTGELFF
TGTGCCAGCAGCTTAGTAACTAGCGGGAACACCGGGGAGCTGTTTTTT
>.|TRBV7-8|14|.|TRBJ1-4
CASSERTTNEKLFF
TGTGCCAGCAGCGAGAGGACAACTAATGAAAAACTGTTTTTT